The 17 T cell receptor beta chains given below trace back to one sample, sequenced in a study of blood T cells in healthy people across ages. Alongside a J-beta primer mix, a sample-barcoded 5' primer served in a second PCR lasting roughly 7 to 11 cycles. TCRdb itself ran the 5' RACE reads through MiXCR, one entry per CDR3 protein. In the table there are hundreds of thousands of distinct CDR3 sequences, around 24% of which are singletons. These data were likewise used in another study, on T cells of mothers and their children.

The sequencing sample was made of blood. These receptors were taken from a boy aged 5-17 years in good health.

The V call is TRBV7-9, the J call TRBJ2-3; TRBD1 agrees at 8 bases. The end of the DNA aligns better with TRBJ1-5, so the J call may be wrong. The CDR3 totals 14 residues. In germline, CDR1 is SEHNR, CDR2 FQNEAQ (reference sequence). The CDR3 is CASSSGQGPDTQHF. The CDR3 bases are TGTGCCAGCAGCTCAGGACAGGGCCCAGATACGCAGCATTTT.

The V call is TRBV12-3 or TRBV12-4, the J call TRBJ2-3; D call uncertain. The CDR3 has 14 amino acids. With 1 base removed from V and 5 bases from J, the gap between germline ends came to 10 bases. In DNA, the CDR3 is TGTGCCAGCAGTTTAGTAGCATTGAAAGATACGCAGTATTTT. Amino acid sequence: CASSLVALKDTQYF.

This sequence joins TRBV14 and TRBJ2-7, with D uncertain. This CDR3 has 14 residues. Per germline, CDR1 SGHDN and CDR2 FVKESK. The germline V and J ends were trimmed by 1 base and 1 base, with 8 bases remaining between them. CDR3 in amino acids: CASSQARISYEQYF. CDR3 DNA: TGTGCCAGCAGCCAAGCCCGGATTTCCTACGAGCAGTACTTC.

The chain is built from TRBV20-1 and TRBJ2-5, with 11 bases identical to TRBD2. CDR1 and CDR2 from the germline V gene are DFQATT and SNEGSKA (reference sequence). The V and J ends lost 2 bases and 0 bases, in that order; junction bases with no gene match: 2. The CDR3 totals 15 residues. The chain's CDR3 is CSARIAGGYQETQYF. DNA of the CDR3: TGCAGTGCTAGAATAGCGGGGGGGTACCAAGAGACCCAGTACTTC.

V is TRBV3-1 and J is TRBJ1-4; D possibly corresponds to TRBD1 (6 bases). The V and J ends lost 4 bases and 7 bases respectively, with 13 bases between them. The CDR3 extends over 14 amino acids. Germline V CDR1 and CDR2: LGHDT, YNNKEL (reference sequence). The CDR3 DNA sequence: TGTGCCAGCAGCCGGGGGACATATAGTGAAAAACTGTTTTTT. Amino acids: CASSRGTYSEKLFF.

The chain recombines TRBV7-9 with TRBJ2-7, with D unclear. Trimming stripped 1 base from V and 7 bases from J, with 17 bases between. The V gene's germline CDR1 is SEHNR and CDR2 FQNEAQ (reference sequence). This CDR3 contains 15 residues. CDR3 DNA sequence: TGTGCCAGCAGCTTAGGGGGTGTGCCCTCGCAGGAGCAGTACTTC. It is translated as CASSLGGVPSQEQYF. The whole variable domain, filled in from reference TRBV7-9 and TRBJ2-7, reads DTGVSQNPRHKITKRGQNVTFRCDPISEHNRLYWYRQTLGQGPEFLTYFQNEAQLEKSRLLSDRFSAERPKGSFSTLEIQRTEQGDSAMYLCASSLGGVPSQEQYFGPGTRLTVT.

The V call is TRBV6-1, the J call TRBJ2-5, with TRBD1 as a possible D gene (5 bases). The J call may be in error: the DNA end matches TRBJ2-7 better. Germline V gene lookup returns CDR1 MNHNS and CDR2 SASEGT. The CDR3 extends over 14 amino acids. The CDR3 is CASSEAQGNGEQYF. DNA for the CDR3: TGTGCCAGCAGTGAAGCGCAGGGAAATGGCGAGCAGTACTTC.

This clonotype was seen a handful of times. The germline gene is not matched at one end of the junction; a read error may be the cause. The J gene is TRBJ1-3, the V gene TRBV11-2, with TRBD1 as a possible D gene (5 bases). The CDR3 totals 13 residues. Germline values: CDR1 SGHAT, CDR2 FQNNGV. The CDR3 protein is CASTPDTGNTIHF. CDR3 DNA: TGTGCCAGCACCCCGGACACTGGAAACACCATACATTTT.

The genes are TRBV20-1 and TRBJ1-1; D unclear. The CDR3 has 13 residues. Germline CDR1 is DFQATT and CDR2 is SNEGSKA (reference sequence). Trimming stripped 5 bases from V and 4 bases from J, with 14 bases between. CDR3: CSAQRLEGTEAFF. In DNA form, the CDR3 reads TGCAGTGCTCAACGCCTGGAGGGCACTGAAGCTTTCTTT.

In its sample, this clonotype was seen a few times. The chain has TRBV10-3 and TRBJ2-7; the D is unclear. CDR3 length: 15 amino acids. The germline V gene encodes CDR1 ENHRY and CDR2 SYGVKD. Trimming left V 2 bases short and J 3 bases short, with 14 bases between. CDR3 nucleotide sequence: TGTGCCATCAGTGAGAACCGAGACTCCCACTACGAGCAGTACTTC. Protein: CAISENRDSHYEQYF.

V and J are TRBV13 and TRBJ2-5; 9 positions agree with TRBD1. J was trimmed by 5 bases and V by 4 bases; bases with no gene match: 8. This CDR3 is 15 amino acids long. The germline V gene has CDR1 PRHDT and CDR2 FYEKMQ (reference sequence). Here the CDR3 reads CASSSTGGRGETQYF. In DNA, the CDR3 is TGTGCCAGCAGCTCTACAGGGGGCCGAGGGGAGACCCAGTACTTC.

There are a few counts of this clonotype. The V gene is TRBV20-1, the J gene TRBJ1-2; D unclear. Germline V gene sequence: CDR1 DFQATT, CDR2 SNEGSKA (reference sequence). The V gene lost 0 bases and the J gene lost 7 bases, with 12 bases spanning the gap. This CDR3 spans 13 amino acids. CDR3 nucleotide sequence: TGCAGTGCTAGAGAGTCAGGAACATCTGGCTACACCTTC. Residues: CSARESGTSGYTF.

This clonotype was seen a handful of times. The chain combines TRBV6-6 with TRBJ1-1; D not certain. This CDR3 is 15 amino acids long. The V and J ends lost 0 bases and 5 bases respectively, with 13 bases between them. Looked up from germline, CDR1 is MNHNY and CDR2 is SVGAGI (reference sequence). The chain's CDR3 is CASSYSRAGGTEAFF. The CDR3 DNA sequence: TGTGCCAGCAGTTACTCGAGGGCTGGAGGGACTGAAGCTTTCTTT.

This clonotype was picked up a small number of times. The chain links TRBV7-6 to TRBJ2-5; D is undetermined. The CDR3 spans 16 residues. V lost 5 bases to trimming and J lost 5 bases, with 21 bases between them. CDR1 is SGHVS, CDR2 FNYEAQ, per germline. DNA of the CDR3: TGTGCCAGCAGCCCCATCCTGGGAAGGGAACGGGAGACCCAGTACTTC. Residues: CASSPILGRERETQYF.

The chain couples TRBV3-1 to TRBJ2-7; TRBD1 or TRBD2 may be the D gene (5 bases each). V dropped 10 bases and J dropped 6 bases, with 16 bases sitting between them. CDR3 length equals 12 residues. Germline lookup yields CDR1 LGHDT and CDR2 YNNKEL (reference sequence). CDR3 protein: CATGGLTGEQYF. For the CDR3, the DNA is TGTGCCACTGGAGGCCTTACAGGCGAGCAGTACTTC.

Worth noting for this clonotype: An end of the junction does not agree with germline; a read error may underlie this. The chain couples TRBV19 to TRBJ2-5, with 7 positions matching TRBD1. The CDR3 runs to 15 residues. The germline gives CDR1 LNHDA, CDR2 SQIVND (reference sequence). The CDR3 protein is CASSATGQPQEAQYF. The CDR3 bases are TGTGCCAGTAGTGCCACGGGACAGCCGCAAGAGGCCCAGTACTTC.

The CDR3 spells CASSLAPRAGGPPLYEQYF. The CDR3 nucleotides read TGCGCCAGCAGCTTGGCCCCCAGAGCAGGCGGGCCACCTCTCTACGAGCAGTACTTC. The chain employs TRBV5-1 and TRBJ2-7; tentative D call: TRBD2 (5 bases). From germline, CDR1 is SGHRS and CDR2 YFSETQ. The V end lost 0 bases, the J end lost 3 bases, and 25 bases lay between the germline ends. The CDR3 runs 19 residues.